This TCR beta chain was documented in a study of T-cell reconstitution after alpha-beta-depleted transplantation in children. There are 15 residues in the CDR3. V was pared by 1 base and J by 5 bases, with 6 bases of the junction left unmatched. The germline V gene encodes CDR1 SGHVS and CDR2 FNYEAQ. The table lists this clonotype with many counts. Unique molecular identifiers were incorporated into the prepared TCRbeta library. MiXCR, applied by TCRdb to the PCR reads, yields one record per CDR3 protein. The sample contains 100,000 or so distinct CDR3 sequences, roughly an eighth of which appear only once.

This specimen consisted of PBMCs from the stem cell graft donor, obtained from the stem cell graft. The sequence derives from a human donor who donated a stem cell graft to a child with inherited bone marrow failure. J is TRBJ2-5 and V is TRBV7-6, with 8 bases lining up with TRBD1. CDR3 loop: CASSLVPGGGETQYF. In DNA form, the CDR3 reads TGTGCCAGCAGCTTAGTGCCAGGGGGCGGTGAGACCCAGTACTTC.